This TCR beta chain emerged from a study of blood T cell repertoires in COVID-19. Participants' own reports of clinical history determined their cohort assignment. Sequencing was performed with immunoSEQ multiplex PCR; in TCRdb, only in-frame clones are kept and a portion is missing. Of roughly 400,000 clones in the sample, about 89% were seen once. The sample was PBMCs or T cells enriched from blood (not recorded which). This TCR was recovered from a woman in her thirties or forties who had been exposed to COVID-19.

The CDR3 protein is CSVEIEGPYGYTF. In DNA form, the CDR3 reads TGCAGCGTTGAGATAGAGGGCCCCTATGGCTACACCTTC. The chain carries TRBV29-1 and TRBJ1-2; no clear D. The ends were cut back, 3 bases at V and 4 bases at J, with 12 bases in the middle. The CDR3 is 13 amino acids. Germline CDR1 SQVTM, CDR2 ANQGSEA.